This T cell receptor beta chain appears in the sequencing data of a study of CD8 T cells in ankylosing spondylitis. Study-wide results and caveats: Disease-linked clones, CD8+, were relatively rare in peripheral blood. There was a TCR beta motif, made of several highly homologous variants, that appeared characteristic of ankylosing spondylitis blood.

This clonotype has ten or more counts. The antigen is undetermined. TCRdb processed the 5' RACE reads anew with MiXCR; each CDR3 protein has one entry. The table includes roughly 350,000 distinct CDR3 sequences, 8% detected once. V was clipped by 5 bases and J by 2 bases, with 14 bases between them. The germline CDR1 and CDR2 sequences are SGHRS and YFSETQ. The CDR3 runs to 14 residues. The chain is built from TRBV5-1 and TRBJ2-7, with a possible D match to TRBD1 (7 bases). Material for sequencing was blood, either unsorted or a sorted T cell fraction (not recorded which). The source is a male donor with ankylosing spondylitis. For the CDR3, the DNA is TGCGCCAGCAGATCTCAGGGGGGTACCTACGAGCAGTACTTC. This encodes CASRSQGGTYEQYF.